This note documents a single T cell receptor (beta chain) sequence. Antigen specificity is unknown. Negatively enriched CD4+ T cells were divided by CD45RA into naive and memory. This CDR3 is 16 amino acids long. V trimming: 5 bases; J trimming: 7 bases; junction bases outside the gene matches: 9. The germline gives CDR1 MDHEN, CDR2 SYDVKM. The source of the sample is a study of shared clonotypes between healthy human individuals. Overall study context: Donors, aged 18 to 49, were a couple of women and a few men. Per donor, CD8 memory used one plate, CD8 naive used two, CD4 memory used three and CD4 naive used three. Broader study findings: Memory subsets generally showed smaller estimated richness than naive subsets did.

The data were produced by immunoSEQ multiplex PCR, yet TCRdb's version contains in-frame clones alone and is incomplete. The sample contains approximately 940,000 clones, around three quarters of which appear only once. This sequence joins TRBV28 and TRBJ2-1; 12 bases map to TRBD2. The specimen sequenced was memory CD4+ T cells sorted from blood. Subset meaning: CD45RA-negative fraction. This clonotype was obtained from a man aged 18 to 35 in good health. The CDR3 region is CASSPLRLAGANEQFF. The CDR3 DNA reads as TGTGCCAGCAGTCCACTGAGACTAGCGGGGGCGAATGAGCAGTTCTTC. Full variable domain (missing parts from reference TRBV28 and TRBJ2-1): DVKVTQSSRYLVKRTGEKVFLECVQDMDHENMFWYRQDPGLGLRLIYFSYDVKMKEKGDIPEGYSVSREKKERFSLILESASTNQTSMYLCASSPLRLAGANEQFFGPGTRLTVL.